The clone carrying this T cell receptor (beta chain) showed up many times. This sample was taken from a study of T-cell reconstitution after alpha-beta-depleted transplantation in children. Unique molecular identifiers were used in preparing the TCRbeta library. TCRdb reprocessed the PCR reads via MiXCR and lists one record per CDR3 protein. The sample lists about 200,000 distinct CDR3 sequences, less than 15% occurring once. There are 14 residues in the CDR3. Looked up from germline, CDR1 is ENHRY and CDR2 is SYGVKD. V lost 5 bases and J lost 6; bases outside the gene matches: 6. This receptor was identified in a human donor who donated a stem cell graft to a child with acute lymphoblastic leukemia. This rearrangement joins TRBV10-3 to TRBJ1-1, with 10 bases matching TRBD1. Specimen: PBMCs from the stem cell graft donor, collected from the stem cell graft. The chain's CDR3 is CAISPRGQGSEAFF. As DNA, the CDR3 is TGTGCCATCAGTCCAAGGGGACAGGGGTCTGAAGCTTTCTTT.